This T cell receptor beta chain was retrieved from a study of blood T cell repertoires in COVID-19. This CDR3 is built from 15 residues. Trimming took 2 bases from V and 1 from J, leaving 12 bases between them. Germline CDR1 reads SGHRS; CDR2 reads YFSETQ. The table came from immunoSEQ multiplex PCR; TCRdb's copy has only in-frame clones and leaves some out. The sample has 250,000 to 350,000 clones; 85% are singletons. Sequencing was carried out using PBMCs or T cells enriched from blood (not recorded which). The V gene is TRBV5-1, the J gene TRBJ1-2; D gene uncertain. The sequence was obtained from a woman aged 45 to 65 who had recovered from COVID-19. The CDR3 here is CASSFSPGINYGYTF. CDR3 in DNA: TGCGCCAGCAGCTTCTCTCCCGGGATTAACTATGGCTACACCTTC.